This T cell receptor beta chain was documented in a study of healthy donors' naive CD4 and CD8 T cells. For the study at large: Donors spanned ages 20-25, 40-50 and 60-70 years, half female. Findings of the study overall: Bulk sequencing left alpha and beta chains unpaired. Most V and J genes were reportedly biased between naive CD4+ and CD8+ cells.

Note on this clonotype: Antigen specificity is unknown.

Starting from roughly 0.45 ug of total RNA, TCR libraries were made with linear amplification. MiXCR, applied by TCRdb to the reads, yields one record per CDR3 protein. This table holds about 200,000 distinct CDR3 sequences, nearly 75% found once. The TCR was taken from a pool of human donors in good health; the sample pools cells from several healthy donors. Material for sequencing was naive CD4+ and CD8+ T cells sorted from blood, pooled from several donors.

CDR3 sequence: CASSEADRDRGNYGYTF. In DNA form, the CDR3 reads TGTGCCAGCAGTGAAGCGGATAGGGACAGGGGTAACTATGGCTACACCTTC. The chain carries TRBV2 and TRBJ1-2; 10 bases match TRBD1. CDR1 and CDR2 (germline): SNHLY, FYNNEI. The CDR3 covers 17 residues. V shed 0 bases and J 1 base; nucleotides not matched to a gene: 5.